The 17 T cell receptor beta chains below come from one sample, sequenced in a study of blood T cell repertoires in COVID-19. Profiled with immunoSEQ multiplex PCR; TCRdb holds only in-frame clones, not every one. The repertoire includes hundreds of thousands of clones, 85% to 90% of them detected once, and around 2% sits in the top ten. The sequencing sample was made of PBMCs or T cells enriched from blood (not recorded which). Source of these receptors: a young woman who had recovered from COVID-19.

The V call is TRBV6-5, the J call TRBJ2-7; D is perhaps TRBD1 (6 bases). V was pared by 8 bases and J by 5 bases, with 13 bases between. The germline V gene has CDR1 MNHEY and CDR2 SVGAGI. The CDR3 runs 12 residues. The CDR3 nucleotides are TGTGCCAGCCGGGACAAGTTAAACGAGCAGTACTTC. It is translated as CASRDKLNEQYF.

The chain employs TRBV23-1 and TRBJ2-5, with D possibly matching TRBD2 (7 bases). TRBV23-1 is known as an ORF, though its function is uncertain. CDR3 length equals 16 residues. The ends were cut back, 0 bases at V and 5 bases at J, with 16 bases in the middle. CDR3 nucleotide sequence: TGCGCCAGCAGTCAATCTTTATCGGGGGGCGAGGAGACCCAGTACTTC. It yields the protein CASSQSLSGGEETQYF.

The CDR3 bases are TGTGCCAGCAGCTTAGCTCGGGGGGGAGGCGTCTACGAGCAGTACTTC. It specifies CASSLARGGGVYEQYF. This sequence joins TRBV7-9 and TRBJ2-7, with TRBD2 identical over 8 bases. V was clipped by 0 bases and J by 3 bases; unmatched bases: 7. CDR3 length: 16 amino acids. Germline V gives CDR1 SEHNR, CDR2 FQNEAQ (reference sequence).

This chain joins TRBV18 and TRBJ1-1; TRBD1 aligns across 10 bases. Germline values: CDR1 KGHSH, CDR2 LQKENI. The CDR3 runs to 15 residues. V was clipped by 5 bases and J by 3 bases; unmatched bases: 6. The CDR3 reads CASSSGQGGYTEAFF. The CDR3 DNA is TGTGCCAGCTCATCCGGACAGGGGGGGTACACTGAAGCTTTCTTT.

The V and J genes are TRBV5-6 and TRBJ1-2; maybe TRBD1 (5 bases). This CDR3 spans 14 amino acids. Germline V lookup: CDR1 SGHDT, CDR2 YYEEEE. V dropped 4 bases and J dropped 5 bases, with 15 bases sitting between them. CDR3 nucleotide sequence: TGTGCCAGCAGCCCCCCCGGGGGTGGTTATGGCTACACCTTC. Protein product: CASSPPGGGYGYTF.

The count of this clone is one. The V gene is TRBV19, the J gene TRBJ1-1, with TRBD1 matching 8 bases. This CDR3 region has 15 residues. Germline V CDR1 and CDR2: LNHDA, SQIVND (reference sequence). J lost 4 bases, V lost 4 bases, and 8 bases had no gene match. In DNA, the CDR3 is TGTGCCAGTAGTACCCAGGACAGGGTCGGCACTGAAGCTTTCTTT. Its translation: CASSTQDRVGTEAFF.

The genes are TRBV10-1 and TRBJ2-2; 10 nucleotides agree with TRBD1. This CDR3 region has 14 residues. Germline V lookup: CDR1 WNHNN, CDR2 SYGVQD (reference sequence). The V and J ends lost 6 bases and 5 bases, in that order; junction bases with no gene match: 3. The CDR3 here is CASRAGQGTGELFF. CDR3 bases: TGCGCCAGCAGGGCGGGACAGGGGACCGGGGAGCTGTTTTTT.

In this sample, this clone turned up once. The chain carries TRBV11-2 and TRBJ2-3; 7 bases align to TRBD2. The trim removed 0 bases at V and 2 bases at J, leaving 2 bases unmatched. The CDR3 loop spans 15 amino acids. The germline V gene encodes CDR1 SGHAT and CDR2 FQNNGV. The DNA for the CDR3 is TGTGCCAGCAGCTTAGATTGGGACTACACAGATACGCAGTATTTT. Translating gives CASSLDWDYTDTQYF.

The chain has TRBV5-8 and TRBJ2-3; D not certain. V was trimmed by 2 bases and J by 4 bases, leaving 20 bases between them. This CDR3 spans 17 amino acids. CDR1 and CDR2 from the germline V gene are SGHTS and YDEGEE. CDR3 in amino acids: CASSFLSSILSPDTQYF. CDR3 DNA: TGTGCCAGCAGCTTTTTATCTTCGATTCTAAGTCCAGATACGCAGTATTTT.

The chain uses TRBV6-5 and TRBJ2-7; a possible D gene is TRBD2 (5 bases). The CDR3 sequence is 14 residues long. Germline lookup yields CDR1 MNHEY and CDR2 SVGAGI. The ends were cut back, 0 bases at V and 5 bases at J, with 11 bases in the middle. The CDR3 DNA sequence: TGTGCCAGCAGTTACTCCCGGGGTCGGGACGAGCAGTACTTC. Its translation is CASSYSRGRDEQYF.

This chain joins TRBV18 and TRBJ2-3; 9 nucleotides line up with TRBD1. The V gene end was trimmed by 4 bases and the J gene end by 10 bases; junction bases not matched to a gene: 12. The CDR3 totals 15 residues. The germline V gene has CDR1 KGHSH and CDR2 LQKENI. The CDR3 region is CASSHRDRVRVPQYF. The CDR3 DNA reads TGTGCCAGCTCACACCGGGACAGGGTGAGAGTTCCGCAGTATTTT.

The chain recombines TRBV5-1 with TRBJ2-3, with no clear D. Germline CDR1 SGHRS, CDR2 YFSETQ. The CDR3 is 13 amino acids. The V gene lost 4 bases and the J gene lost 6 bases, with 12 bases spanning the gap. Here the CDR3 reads CASSPIAGDTQYF. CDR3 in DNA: TGCGCCAGCAGCCCCATCGCCGGGGATACGCAGTATTTT.

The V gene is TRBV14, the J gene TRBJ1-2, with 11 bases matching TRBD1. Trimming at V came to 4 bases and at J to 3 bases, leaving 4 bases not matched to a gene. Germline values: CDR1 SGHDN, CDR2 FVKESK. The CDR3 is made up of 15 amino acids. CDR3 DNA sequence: TGTGCCAGCAGCCCTGGACAGGGGGCGGACTATGGCTACACCTTC. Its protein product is CASSPGQGADYGYTF.

CDR3 residues: CAISESGHLLVNTEAFF. DNA for the CDR3: TGTGCCATCAGTGAGTCAGGACACCTCCTCGTGAACACTGAAGCTTTCTTT. The gene calls are TRBV10-3 and TRBJ1-1, with D perhaps matching TRBD1 (5 bases). Germline V gene lookup returns CDR1 ENHRY and CDR2 SYGVKD. V dropped 0 bases and J dropped 0 bases, with 14 bases sitting between them. This CDR3 contains 17 residues.

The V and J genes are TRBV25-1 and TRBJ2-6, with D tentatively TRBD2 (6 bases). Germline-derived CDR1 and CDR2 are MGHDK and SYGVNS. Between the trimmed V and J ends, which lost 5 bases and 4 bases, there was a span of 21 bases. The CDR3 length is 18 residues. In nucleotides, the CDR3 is TGTGCCAGCAGTCCGGGGGACTCATCCTTTGCCGGGGCCAACGTCCTGACTTTC. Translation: CASSPGDSSFAGANVLTF.

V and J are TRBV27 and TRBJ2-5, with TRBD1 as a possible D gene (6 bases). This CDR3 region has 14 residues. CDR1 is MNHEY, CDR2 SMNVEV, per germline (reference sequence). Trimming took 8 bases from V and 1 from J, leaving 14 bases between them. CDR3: CASAMVGGQETQYF. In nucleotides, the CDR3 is TGTGCCAGCGCCATGGTAGGGGGCCAAGAGACCCAGTACTTC.

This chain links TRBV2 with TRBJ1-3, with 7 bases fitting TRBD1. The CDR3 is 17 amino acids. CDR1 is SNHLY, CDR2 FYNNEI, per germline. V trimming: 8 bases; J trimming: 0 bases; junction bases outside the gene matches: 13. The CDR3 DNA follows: TGTGCCAGCGCTCAATTCTGGACAGGCTTCTCTGGAAACACCATATATTTT. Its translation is CASAQFWTGFSGNTIYF.